This T cell receptor (beta chain) was sequenced for a study of radiation and T cells in renal cell carcinoma. Overall study findings and caveats: Without pretreatment biopsies, baseline tumor clonotype presence was undetermined.

The table came from immunoSEQ multiplex PCR; TCRdb's copy has only in-frame clones and leaves some out. The sample holds some 50,000 clones, approximately 83% seen once. Germline CDR1 SGHTA, CDR2 FQGTGA. This CDR3 has 13 amino acids. Trimming left V 5 bases short and J 1 base short, with 8 bases between. This clone was detected once. Antigen unknown. Time point noted: baseline pretreatment blood. Treatment reported: 15 Gy SBRT to primary tumor, nephrectomy 4 weeks later. This material consisted of blood, taken from a patient whose treatment included radiotherapy and nephrectomy. The chain carries TRBV7-3 and TRBJ1-1; no firm D call. The receptor was isolated from a woman aged 65 to 85 with renal cell carcinoma. The CDR3 coding sequence is TGTGCCAGCAGCCATACATCGAACACTGAAGCTTTCTTT. Translated: CASSHTSNTEAFF.